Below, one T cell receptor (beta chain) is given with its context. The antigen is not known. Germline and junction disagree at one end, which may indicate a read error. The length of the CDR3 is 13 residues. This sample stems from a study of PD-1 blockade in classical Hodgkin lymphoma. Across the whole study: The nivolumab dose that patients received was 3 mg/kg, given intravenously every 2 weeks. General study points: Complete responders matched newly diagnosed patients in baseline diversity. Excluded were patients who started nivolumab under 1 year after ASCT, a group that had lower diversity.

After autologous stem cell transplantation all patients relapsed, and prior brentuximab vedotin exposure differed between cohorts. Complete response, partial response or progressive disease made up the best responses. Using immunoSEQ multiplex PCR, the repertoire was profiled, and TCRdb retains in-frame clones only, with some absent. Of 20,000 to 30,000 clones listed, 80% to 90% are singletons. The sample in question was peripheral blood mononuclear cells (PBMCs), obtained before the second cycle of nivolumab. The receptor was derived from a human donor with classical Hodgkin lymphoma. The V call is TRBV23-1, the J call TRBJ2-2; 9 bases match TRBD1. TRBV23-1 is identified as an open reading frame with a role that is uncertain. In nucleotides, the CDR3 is TGCGCCAGGGGGGGACAGGGTGACCGGGGAGCTGTTTTT. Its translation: CARGGQGDRGAVF.